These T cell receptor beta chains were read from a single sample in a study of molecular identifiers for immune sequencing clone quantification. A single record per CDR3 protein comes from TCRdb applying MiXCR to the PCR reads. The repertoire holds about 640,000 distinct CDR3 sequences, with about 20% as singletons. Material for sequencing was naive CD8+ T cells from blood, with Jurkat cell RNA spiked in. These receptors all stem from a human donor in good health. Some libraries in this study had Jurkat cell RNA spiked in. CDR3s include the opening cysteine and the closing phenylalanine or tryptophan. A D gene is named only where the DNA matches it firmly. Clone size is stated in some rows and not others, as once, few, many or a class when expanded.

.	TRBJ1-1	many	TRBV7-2	TGTGCCAGCAGCTTAGAGTGGGGGGAAGCTTTCTTT	CASSLEWGEAFF
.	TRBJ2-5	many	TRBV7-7	TGTGCCAGCAGCTTAGATCCCAGGGGAGTGGGAGAGACCCAGTACTTC	CASSLDPRGVGETQYF
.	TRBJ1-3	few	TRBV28	TGTGCCAGCAGTTTGGGGCCAGTGGTCTCTGGAAACACCATATATTTT	CASSLGPVVSGNTIYF
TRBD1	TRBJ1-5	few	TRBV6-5	TGTGCCAGCAGTTTGGGACAGGGGGGTAGTCAGCCCCAGCATTTT	CASSLGQGGSQPQHF
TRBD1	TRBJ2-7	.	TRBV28	TGTGCCAGCGGCCGGGACAGGGGAATCTACGAGCAGTACTTC	CASGRDRGIYEQYF
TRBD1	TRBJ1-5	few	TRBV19	TGTGCCAGTAGTATCGACAGGGTAAGCAATCAGCCCCAGCATTTT	CASSIDRVSNQPQHF
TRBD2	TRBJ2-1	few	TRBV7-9	TGTGCCAGCAGCCACCGGAGCGGGGCTTACAATGAGCAGTTCTTC	CASSHRSGAYNEQFF
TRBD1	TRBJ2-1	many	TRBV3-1	TGTGCCAGCAGCCTCTCGGGACAGGTATACAATGAGCAGTTCTTC	CASSLSGQVYNEQFF
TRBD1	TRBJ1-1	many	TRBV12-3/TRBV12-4	TGTGCCAGCTCAGGGACAGGGCTGAACACTGAAGCTTTCTTT	CASSGTGLNTEAFF
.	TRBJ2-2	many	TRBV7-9	TGTGCCAGCAGCTTAGGAGGCGGGATGAACACCGGGGAGCTGTTTTTT	CASSLGGGMNTGELFF
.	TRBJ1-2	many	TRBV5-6	TGTGCCAGCAGCTTGGAAGCCGCTAATGGCTACACCTTC	CASSLEAANGYTF
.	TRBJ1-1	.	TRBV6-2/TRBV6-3	TGTGCCAGCAGTTCCCTGGGACACCTGGGTGGCACTGAAGCTTTCTTT	CASSSLGHLGGTEAFF
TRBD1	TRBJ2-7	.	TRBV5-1	TGCGCCAGCAGCTACGACTTAGGACAGGGGGTTATCTACGAGCAGTACTTC	CASSYDLGQGVIYEQYF
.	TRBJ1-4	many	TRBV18	TGTGCCAGCTCACCACTGAGGGATCCAACTAATGAAAAACTGTTTTTT	CASSPLRDPTNEKLFF
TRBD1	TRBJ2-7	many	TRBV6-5	TGTGCCAGCAGCGACAGGGGCGAGCAGTACTTC	CASSDRGEQYF
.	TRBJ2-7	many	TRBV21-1	TGTGCCAGCCCCAGCGGGAAGGTCACACTCTACGAGCAGTACTTC	CASPSGKVTLYEQYF
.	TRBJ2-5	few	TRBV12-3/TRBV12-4	TGTGCCAGCAGTTTGTTCATGGGCCAAGAGACCCAGTACTTC	CASSLFMGQETQYF
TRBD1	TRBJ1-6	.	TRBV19	TGTGCCAGTGGGGACAGCCCGAGGAATTCACCCCTCCACTTT	CASGDSPRNSPLHF
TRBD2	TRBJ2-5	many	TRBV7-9	TGTGCCAGCAGCCAAGGACTAGCGGGGGGCCTACAAGAGACCCAGTACTTC	CASSQGLAGGLQETQYF
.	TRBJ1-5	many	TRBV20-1	TGCAGTGCTGTGGACAGATATAGCAATCAGCCCCAGCATTTT	CSAVDRYSNQPQHF
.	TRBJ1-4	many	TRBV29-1	TGCAGCGTTGAAGATTCTGTCGTGCAGGGTGGTGAAAAACTGTTTTTT	CSVEDSVVQGGEKLFF
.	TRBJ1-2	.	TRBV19	TGTGCCAGTGAAGGGGATATCAATGGCTACACCTTC	CASEGDINGYTF
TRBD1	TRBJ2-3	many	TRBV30	TGTGCCTGGAGTACTACCGGGACAGGCCTAGACACGCAGTATTTT	CAWSTTGTGLDTQYF
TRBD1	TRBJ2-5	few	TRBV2	TGTGCCAGCAGTGTTTTGTACGACAGGGACCAAGAGACCCAGTACTTC	CASSVLYDRDQETQYF
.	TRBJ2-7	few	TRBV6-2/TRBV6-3	TGTGCCAGCAGTTGGGGGGGCCATTACGAGCAGTACTTC	CASSWGGHYEQYF
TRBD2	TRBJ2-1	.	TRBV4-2	TGTGCCAGCAGCCAGGCGCTAGCGGAGCCTATCAATGAGCAGTTCTTC	CASSQALAEPINEQFF
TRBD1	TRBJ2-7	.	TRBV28	TGTGCCAGCAGTTCCCCGATCTTCCGGGACAGGGGAGGCTACGAGCAGTACTTC	CASSSPIFRDRGGYEQYF
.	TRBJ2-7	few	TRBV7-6	TGTGCCAGCAGCTTAGTAGGTGGGCGGGAAGGCTACGAGCAGTACTTC	CASSLVGGREGYEQYF
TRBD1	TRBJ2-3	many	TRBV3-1	TGTGCCAGCAGCCGGACAGGGGGCATCGATACGCAGTATTTT	CASSRTGGIDTQYF
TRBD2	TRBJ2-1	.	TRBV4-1	TGCGCCAGCAGCCAAGAGGTGGGGGGGAACCTCAAGGATGAGCAGTTCTTC	CASSQEVGGNLKDEQFF
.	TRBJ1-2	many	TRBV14	TGTGCCAGCAGCCAACTAGAGCTAGATGGCTACACCTTC	CASSQLELDGYTF
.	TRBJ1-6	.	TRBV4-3	TGCGCCAGCAGCCAAGATATGGGGACCTATAATTCACCCCTCCACTTT	CASSQDMGTYNSPLHF
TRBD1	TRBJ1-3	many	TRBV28	TGTGCCAGCAGCCGACAGGGGGCTGGAAACACCATATATTTT	CASSRQGAGNTIYF
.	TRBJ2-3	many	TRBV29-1	TGCAGCGTTGAAGATTGGTGGGGGGCCGATAGCACAGATACGCAGTATTTT	CSVEDWWGADSTDTQYF